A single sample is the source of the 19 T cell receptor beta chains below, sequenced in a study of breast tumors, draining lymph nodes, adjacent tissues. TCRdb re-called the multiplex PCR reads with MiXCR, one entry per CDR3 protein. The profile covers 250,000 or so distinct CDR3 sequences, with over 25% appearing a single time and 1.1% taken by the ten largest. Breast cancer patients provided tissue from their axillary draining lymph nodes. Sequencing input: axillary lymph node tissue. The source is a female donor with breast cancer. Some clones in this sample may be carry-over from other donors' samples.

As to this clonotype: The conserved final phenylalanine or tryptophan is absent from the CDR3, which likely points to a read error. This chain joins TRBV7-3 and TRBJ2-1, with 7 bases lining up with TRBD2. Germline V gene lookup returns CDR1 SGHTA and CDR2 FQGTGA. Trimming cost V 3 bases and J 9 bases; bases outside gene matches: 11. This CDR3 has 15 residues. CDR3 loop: CASSLGGGGVGEQFL. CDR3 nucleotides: TGTGCCAGCAGCTTGGGGGGGGGTGGAGTCGGTGAGCAGTTCCTC.

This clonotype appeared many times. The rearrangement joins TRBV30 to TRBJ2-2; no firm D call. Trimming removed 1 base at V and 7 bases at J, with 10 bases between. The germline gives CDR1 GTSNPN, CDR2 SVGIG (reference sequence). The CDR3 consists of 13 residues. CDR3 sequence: CAWSATIFGELFF. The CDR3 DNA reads TGTGCCTGGAGTGCGACAATTTTCGGGGAGCTGTTTTTT.

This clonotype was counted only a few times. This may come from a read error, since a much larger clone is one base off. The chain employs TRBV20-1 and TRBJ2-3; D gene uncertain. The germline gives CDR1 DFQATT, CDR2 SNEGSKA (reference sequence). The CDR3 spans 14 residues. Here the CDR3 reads CSSYHDGSTATQYF. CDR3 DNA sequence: TGCAGTTCTTATCACGATGGATCCACAGCTACGCAGTATTTT.

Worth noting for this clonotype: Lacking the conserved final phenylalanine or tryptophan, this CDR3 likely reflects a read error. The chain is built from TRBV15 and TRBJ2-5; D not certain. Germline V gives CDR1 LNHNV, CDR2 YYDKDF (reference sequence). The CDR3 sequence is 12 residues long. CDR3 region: CAASRTQETQYS. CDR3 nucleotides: TGTGCCGCCAGCAGAACCCAAGAGACCCAGTACTCC.

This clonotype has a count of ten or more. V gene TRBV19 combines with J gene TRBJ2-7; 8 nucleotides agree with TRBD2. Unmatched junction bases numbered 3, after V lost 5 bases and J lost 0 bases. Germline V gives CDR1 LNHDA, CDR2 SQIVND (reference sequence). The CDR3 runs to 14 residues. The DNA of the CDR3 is TGTGCCAGTAGTGATACTAGCGGCTCCTACGAGCAGTACTTC. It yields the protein CASSDTSGSYEQYF.

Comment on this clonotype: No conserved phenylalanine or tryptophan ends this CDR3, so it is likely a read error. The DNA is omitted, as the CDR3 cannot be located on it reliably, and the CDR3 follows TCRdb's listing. The CDR3 here is CATGGGESNY. The chain employs TRBV10-3 and TRBJ1-4; no check of the table's D call, TRBD1, against the DNA was made. The CDR3 is 10 amino acids long, termini counted. CDR1 and CDR2 from the germline V gene are ENHRY and SYGVKD.

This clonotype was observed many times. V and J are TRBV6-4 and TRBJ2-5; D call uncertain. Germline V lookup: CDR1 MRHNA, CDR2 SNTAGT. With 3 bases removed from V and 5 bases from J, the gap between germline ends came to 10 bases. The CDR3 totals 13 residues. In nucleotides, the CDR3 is TGTGCCAGCAGTGAATCGTTTGGGGAGACCCAGTACTTC. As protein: CASSESFGETQYF.

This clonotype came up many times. The CDR3 nucleotides are TGTGCCATCGGACAGACAGGACTCTCTGGAAACACCATATATTTT. Translation gives CAIGQTGLSGNTIYF. The chain recombines TRBV10-3 with TRBJ1-3; D may be TRBD1 (6 bases). The V gene lost 8 bases and the J gene lost 0 bases, with 14 bases spanning the gap. This CDR3 has 15 residues. CDR1 ENHRY and CDR2 SYGVKD come from the germline V gene.

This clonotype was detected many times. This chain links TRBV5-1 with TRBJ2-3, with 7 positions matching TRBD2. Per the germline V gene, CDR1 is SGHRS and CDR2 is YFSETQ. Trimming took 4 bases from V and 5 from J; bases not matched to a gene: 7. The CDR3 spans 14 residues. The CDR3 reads CASSGGETQDTQYF. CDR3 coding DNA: TGCGCCAGCAGCGGGGGGGAAACCCAAGATACGCAGTATTTT.

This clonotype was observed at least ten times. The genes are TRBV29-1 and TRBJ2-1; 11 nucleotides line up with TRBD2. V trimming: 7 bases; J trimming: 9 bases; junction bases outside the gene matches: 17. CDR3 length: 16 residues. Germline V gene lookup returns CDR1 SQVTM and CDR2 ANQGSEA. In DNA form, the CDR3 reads TGCAGCGCTGGGGATAGCGGGAGGGCCAAAGGTAGTGAGCAGTTCTTC. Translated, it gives CSAGDSGRAKGSEQFF.

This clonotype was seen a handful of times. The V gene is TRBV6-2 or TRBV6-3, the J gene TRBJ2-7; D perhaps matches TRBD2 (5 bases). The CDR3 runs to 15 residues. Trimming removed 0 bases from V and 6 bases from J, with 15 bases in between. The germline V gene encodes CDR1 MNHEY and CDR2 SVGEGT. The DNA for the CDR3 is TGTGCCAGCAGTTACTCTCCTAGCTTTGGGGTCGAGCAGTACTTC. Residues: CASSYSPSFGVEQYF.

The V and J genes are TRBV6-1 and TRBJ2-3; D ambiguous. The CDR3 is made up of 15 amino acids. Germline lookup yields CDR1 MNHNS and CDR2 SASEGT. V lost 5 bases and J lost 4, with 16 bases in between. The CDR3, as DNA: TGTGCCAGCAGTCACTCGAGAAGGTCTTCAGATACGCAGTATTTT. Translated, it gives CASSHSRRSSDTQYF.

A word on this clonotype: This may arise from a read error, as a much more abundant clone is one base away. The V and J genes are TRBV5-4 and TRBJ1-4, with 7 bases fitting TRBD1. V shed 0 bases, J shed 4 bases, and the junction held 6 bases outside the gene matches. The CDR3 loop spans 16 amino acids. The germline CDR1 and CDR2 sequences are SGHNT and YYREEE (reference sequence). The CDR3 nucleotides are TGTGCCAGCAGCTTGGTCCCGGCAGGGGGTAATGAAAAACTGTTTTTT. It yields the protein CASSLVPAGGNEKLFF.

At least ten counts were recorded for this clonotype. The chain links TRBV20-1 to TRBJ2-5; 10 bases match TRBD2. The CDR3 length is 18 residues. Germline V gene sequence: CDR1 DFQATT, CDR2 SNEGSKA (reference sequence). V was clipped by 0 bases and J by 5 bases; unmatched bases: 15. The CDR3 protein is CSARDPLASGSFRETQYF. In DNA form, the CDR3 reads TGCAGTGCTAGAGATCCCCTGGCTAGCGGGAGCTTTCGGGAGACCCAGTACTTC.

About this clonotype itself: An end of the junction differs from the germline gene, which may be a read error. For the CDR3, the DNA is TGTGCCAGCAGGGAAATAGCGGGAGGGCCCGGAAATTTT. The encoded protein is CASREIAGGPGNF. This sequence joins TRBV6-2 or TRBV6-3 and TRBJ2-3; 11 nucleotides match TRBD2. The CDR3 is 13 amino acids. Germline V CDR1 and CDR2: MNHEY, SVGEGT.

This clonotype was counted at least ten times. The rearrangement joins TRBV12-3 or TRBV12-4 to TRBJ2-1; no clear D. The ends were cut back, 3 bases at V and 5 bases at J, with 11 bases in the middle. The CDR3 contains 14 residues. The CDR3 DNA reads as TGTGCCAGCAGTTTCTATGGACGCGACAATGAGCAGTTCTTC. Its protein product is CASSFYGRDNEQFF.

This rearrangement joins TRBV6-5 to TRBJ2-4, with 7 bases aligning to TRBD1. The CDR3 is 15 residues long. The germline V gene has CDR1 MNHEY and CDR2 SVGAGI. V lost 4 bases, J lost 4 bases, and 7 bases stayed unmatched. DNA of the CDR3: TGTGCCAGCAGTTCTTCTTGGGACAGAAAAAACATTCAGTACTTC. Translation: CASSSSWDRKNIQYF.

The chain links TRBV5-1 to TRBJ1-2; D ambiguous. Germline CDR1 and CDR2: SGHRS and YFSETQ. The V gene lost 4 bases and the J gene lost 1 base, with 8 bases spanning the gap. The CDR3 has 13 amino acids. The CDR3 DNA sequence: TGCGCCAGCAGCCAAGCCGATAACTATGGCTACACCTTC. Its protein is CASSQADNYGYTF.

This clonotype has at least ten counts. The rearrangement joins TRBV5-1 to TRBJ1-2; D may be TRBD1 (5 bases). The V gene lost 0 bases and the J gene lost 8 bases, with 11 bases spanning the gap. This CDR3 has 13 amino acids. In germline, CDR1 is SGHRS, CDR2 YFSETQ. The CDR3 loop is CASSLGQGGGYTF. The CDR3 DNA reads TGCGCCAGCAGCTTGGGGCAGGGAGGAGGCTACACCTTC. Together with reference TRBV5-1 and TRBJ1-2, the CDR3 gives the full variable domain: KAGVTQTPRYLIKTRGQQVTLSCSPISGHRSVSWYQQTPGQGLQFLFEYFSETQRNKGNFPGRFSGRQFSNSRSEMNVSTLELGDSALYLCASSLGQGGGYTFGSGTRLTVV.